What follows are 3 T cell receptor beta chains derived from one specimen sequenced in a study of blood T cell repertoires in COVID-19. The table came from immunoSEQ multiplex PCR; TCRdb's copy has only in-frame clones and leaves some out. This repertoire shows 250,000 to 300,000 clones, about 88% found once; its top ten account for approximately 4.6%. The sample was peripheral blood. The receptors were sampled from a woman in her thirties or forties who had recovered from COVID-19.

The CDR3 DNA sequence: TGTGCCAGCAGTAGGACAGGGAACACCGGGGAGCTGTTTTTT. It encodes CASSRTGNTGELFF. The chain joins TRBV6-2 or TRBV6-3 to TRBJ2-2, with TRBD1 identical over 7 bases. Germline CDR1 MNHEY, CDR2 SVGEGT. Trimming at V came to 5 bases and at J to 1 base, leaving 1 base not matched to a gene. The CDR3 is 14 residues long.

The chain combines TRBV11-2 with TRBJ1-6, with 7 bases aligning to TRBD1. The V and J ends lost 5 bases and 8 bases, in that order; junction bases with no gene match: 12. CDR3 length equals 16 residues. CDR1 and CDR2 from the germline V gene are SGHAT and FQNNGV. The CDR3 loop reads CASSDWDRLADSPLHF. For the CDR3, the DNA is TGTGCCAGCAGCGATTGGGACAGATTAGCGGATTCACCCCTCCACTTT.

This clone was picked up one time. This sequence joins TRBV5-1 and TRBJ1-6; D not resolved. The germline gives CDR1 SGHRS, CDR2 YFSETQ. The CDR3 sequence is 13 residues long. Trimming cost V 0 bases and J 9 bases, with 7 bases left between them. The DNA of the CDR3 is TGCGCCAGCAGCTTGGCCCGGAGTTCACCCCTCCACTTT. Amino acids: CASSLARSSPLHF.